This record looks at one T cell receptor (beta chain) sequence and its context. The record originates from a study of identical twins. Everyone who gave samples was a healthy Caucasian. TCRdb recomputed calls from the 5' RACE reads with MiXCR, one row per CDR3 protein. The sample carries some 440,000 distinct CDR3 sequences, 20% to 25% recorded once. The same sample was also used in a study of T cells expressing NK-cell markers. That paper states: Sorted CD3+CD56-NKG2C+, CD3+CD56+NKG2C- and CD3+CD56+NKG2C+ T cells were the source of the TCR beta repertoires.

The sequence derives from a woman aged 18-29 years in good health. The sequencing input was CD4+ T cells sorted from blood.

The CDR3 DNA reads TGCAGCGTTGAGGGTCGGGGGGTTTCGGCTTTCTTT. The encoded protein is CSVEGRGVSAFF. V gene TRBV29-1 combines with J gene TRBJ1-1; tentatively, D is TRBD1 (5 bases). This CDR3 region has 12 residues. Trimming shortened V by 3 bases and J by 11 bases, and 16 bases separated the two germline ends. Germline V gene sequence: CDR1 SQVTM, CDR2 ANQGSEA.